The 6 T cell receptor beta chains below were found in one sample sequenced in a study of neurological immune-mediated disorders. Via MiXCR, TCRdb re-called the 5' RACE reads, giving one row per CDR3 protein. The data hold around 60,000 distinct CDR3 sequences, with 3% to 4% observed a single time. The sequencing input was PBMCs. These TCRs come from a woman aged 60-75 years with multiple sclerosis.

This clonotype appeared many times. The chain employs TRBV28 and TRBJ2-3; 9 bases fit TRBD1. With 6 bases clipped from V and 4 bases from J, the junction kept 5 bases outside the gene matches. This CDR3 has 14 residues. Germline V lookup: CDR1 MDHEN, CDR2 SYDVKM. The chain's CDR3 is CASRRTGASDTQYF. In nucleotides, the CDR3 is TGTGCCAGCAGGAGGACAGGGGCATCAGATACGCAGTATTTT.

This clonotype was detected ten times or more. The genes are TRBV4-1 and TRBJ1-5, with unresolved D. V dropped 0 bases and J dropped 3 bases, with 15 bases sitting between them. Germline CDR1 MGHRA, CDR2 YSYEKL. CDR3 length equals 17 residues. Here the CDR3 reads CASSQEWTFSDNQPQHF. For the CDR3, the DNA is TGCGCCAGCAGCCAAGAGTGGACTTTCTCGGACAATCAGCCCCAGCATTTT.

This clonotype was observed many times. The chain joins TRBV6-5 to TRBJ2-1; D not resolved. Trimming took off 7 bases at V and 5 bases at J, with 9 bases between the two ends. The CDR3 extends over 12 amino acids. Germline-derived CDR1 and CDR2 are MNHEY and SVGAGI. The CDR3 DNA reads TGTGCCAGCACCGCCCGGGACAATGAGCAGTTCTTC. Residues: CASTARDNEQFF.

This clonotype was recorded many times. The chain has TRBV2 and TRBJ1-5, with D possibly TRBD1 on 6 matching bases. V was clipped by 7 bases and J by 7 bases, with 20 bases between them. The CDR3 is 15 residues long. The V gene's germline CDR1 is SNHLY and CDR2 FYNNEI. The CDR3 protein is CASKGARGSQQPQHF. The CDR3 bases are TGTGCCAGCAAAGGGGCCAGGGGTAGTCAACAGCCCCAGCATTTT.

Many counts were recorded for this clonotype. This chain joins TRBV20-1 and TRBJ1-3; no clear D. In germline, CDR1 is DFQATT, CDR2 SNEGSKA (reference sequence). Trimming cost V 3 bases and J 5 bases, with 5 bases left between them. The CDR3 has 11 amino acids. CDR3: CSASDRNTIYF. The CDR3 DNA sequence: TGCAGTGCTAGTGACAGAAACACCATATATTTT.

This clonotype showed up many times. The gene calls are TRBV10-3 and TRBJ2-7; 11 bases map to TRBD2. CDR3 size: 16 residues. Per germline, CDR1 ENHRY and CDR2 SYGVKD. Trimming at V came to 2 bases and at J to 6 bases, leaving 9 bases not matched to a gene. CDR3 loop: CAISEPQTSGVAEQYF. The CDR3 bases are TGTGCCATCAGTGAGCCGCAGACTAGCGGGGTTGCCGAGCAGTACTTC.